This TCR beta chain was sequenced during a study of control samples from healthy donors and cancer patients. Profiled with immunoSEQ multiplex PCR; TCRdb holds only in-frame clones, not every one. The table includes approximately 90,000 clones, 85% to 90% detected once. A few counts support this clone. Looked up from germline, CDR1 is SGHNT and CDR2 is YYREEE (reference sequence). The CDR3 is 14 residues long. J lost 4 bases, V lost 3 bases, and 5 bases had no gene match. Material for sequencing was blood. The receptor's source is a woman aged 40-49 years in good health. V is TRBV5-4 and J is TRBJ1-2; TRBD1 matches at 8 bases. This CDR3 is CASSSGQGTYGYTF. The CDR3 DNA sequence: TGTGCCAGCAGCTCTGGACAGGGAACCTATGGCTACACCTTC. Combining the CDR3 with reference TRBV5-4 and TRBJ1-2 gives the whole variable domain ETGVTQSPTHLIKTRGQQVTLRCSSQSGHNTVSWYQQALGQGPQFIFQYYREEENGRGNFPPRFSGLQFPNYSSELNVNALELDDSALYLCASSSGQGTYGYTFGSGTRLTVV.